The 18 T cell receptor beta chains in this list originate from one sample, sequenced in a study of cytomegalovirus exposure and HLA in healthy donors. Use of 60 Vbeta and 13 Jbeta primers characterized the PCR. Profiled with immunoSEQ multiplex PCR; TCRdb holds only in-frame clones, not every one. Among about 120,000 clones listed, 70% to 80% were seen once. Sequenced sample: PBMCs. The receptors derive from a woman aged 30 to 39 in good health and CMV-seropositive.

This clone occurred a few times. The rearrangement uses TRBV5-6 and TRBJ2-7, with D unresolved. The CDR3 totals 12 residues. The germline V gene has CDR1 SGHDT and CDR2 YYEEEE. V lost 1 base, J lost 2 bases, and 4 bases lay in between. The CDR3 DNA is TGTGCCAGCAGCTTGTCGGCCTACGAGCAGTACTTC. This encodes CASSLSAYEQYF.

This chain joins TRBV27 and TRBJ1-3; 8 positions agree with TRBD1. The CDR3 sequence is 15 residues long. The junction had 6 bases not matched to a gene; V was cut back by 8 bases and J by 0 bases. CDR1 MNHEY and CDR2 SMNVEV come from the germline V gene (reference sequence). DNA of the CDR3: TGTGCCAGCGCCTGGGACAGGAACTCTGGAAACACCATATATTTT. Translation: CASAWDRNSGNTIYF.

The V and J genes are TRBV4-1 and TRBJ1-5; D is undetermined. Trimming took 0 bases from V and 0 from J, leaving 12 bases between them. Looked up from germline, CDR1 is MGHRA and CDR2 is YSYEKL. This CDR3 comprises 17 residues. CDR3 residues: CASSQDSRSYSNQPQHF. The CDR3 nucleotides are TGCGCCAGCAGCCAAGATAGTCGGTCTTATAGCAATCAGCCCCAGCATTTT.

This chain joins TRBV19 and TRBJ2-2, with 7 bases that match TRBD1. Germline V lookup: CDR1 LNHDA, CDR2 SQIVND (reference sequence). The CDR3 sequence is 15 residues long. J gave up 1 base and V 9 bases, and 8 bases lay outside the gene matches. The CDR3 nucleotides read TGTGCCAGCGACACAGGGGATTTGAACACCGGGGAGCTGTTTTTT. It encodes CASDTGDLNTGELFF.

The chain is built from TRBV6-1 and TRBJ2-3, with D perhaps matching TRBD2 (6 bases). Deletions cut 2 bases from V and 4 bases from J, with 13 bases between. CDR1 and CDR2 from the germline V gene are MNHNS and SASEGT. The CDR3 totals 15 residues. The CDR3, as DNA: TGTGCCAGCAGTGAATCGCGGGGAGGCGCAGATACGCAGTATTTT. Encoded protein: CASSESRGGADTQYF.

The rearrangement uses TRBV27 and TRBJ2-3; 9 positions match TRBD2. CDR3 length: 16 residues. CDR1 and CDR2 from the germline V gene are MNHEY and SMNVEV (reference sequence). V was pared by 5 bases and J by 2 bases, with 8 bases of the junction left unmatched. The CDR3 DNA reads as TGTGCCAGCAGTCGAGGTGTAGCGGGGGCCACAGATACGCAGTATTTT. Translated: CASSRGVAGATDTQYF.

The chain combines TRBV6-6 with TRBJ1-1, with 7 bases lining up with TRBD1. The germline V gene encodes CDR1 MNHNY and CDR2 SVGAGI (reference sequence). CDR3 length: 13 residues. V lost 11 bases and J lost 7; bases outside the gene matches: 13. The CDR3 DNA is TGTGCCTCAAGCAGGGTTGGACAGGATGAAGCTTTCTTT. This gives the protein CASSRVGQDEAFF.

The chain couples TRBV6-5 to TRBJ2-1, with 9 bases identical to TRBD2. Germline V gene lookup returns CDR1 MNHEY and CDR2 SVGAGI. V dropped 1 base and J dropped 5; count of bases not matched to a gene: 6. The CDR3 spans 16 residues. The CDR3 here is CASSYWGGGENNEQFF. In DNA, the CDR3 is TGTGCCAGCAGTTACTGGGGCGGGGGGGAAAACAATGAGCAGTTCTTC.

The chain links TRBV10-3 to TRBJ1-5; D gene ambiguous. Trimming pared 5 bases from V and 0 bases from J, leaving 8 bases between. Per germline, CDR1 ENHRY and CDR2 SYGVKD. This CDR3 has 14 amino acids. CDR3 amino acids: CAISLDYSNQPQHF. CDR3 coding DNA: TGTGCCATCAGTTTAGACTATAGCAATCAGCCCCAGCATTTT.

The chain joins TRBV11-2 to TRBJ2-2; TRBD1 matches at 7 bases. The CDR3 consists of 16 residues. Germline-derived CDR1 and CDR2 are SGHAT and FQNNGV. V lost 7 bases to trimming and J lost 4 bases; unmatched junction nucleotides: 12. Here the CDR3 DNA reads TGTGCCAGCACCAAACCCACAGGGGCGAGCACCGGGGAGCTGTTTTTT. Protein product: CASTKPTGASTGELFF.

The chain joins TRBV10-1 to TRBJ1-5; D gene ambiguous. CDR3 length: 13 amino acids. The germline V gene encodes CDR1 WNHNN and CDR2 SYGVQD (reference sequence). The ends were cut back, 3 bases at V and 6 bases at J, with 9 bases in the middle. The CDR3 sequence: CASSETVGQPQHF. The CDR3 nucleotides are TGCGCCAGCAGTGAAACGGTTGGTCAGCCCCAGCATTTT.

The CDR3 nucleotides are TGTGCCAGCAGCCAAGATAAGCGGGTCACTGAAGCTTTCTTT. Translating it yields CASSQDKRVTEAFF. V usage is TRBV14 and J usage is TRBJ1-1, with unresolved D. The CDR3 covers 14 residues. Germline values: CDR1 SGHDN, CDR2 FVKESK. Trimming shortened V by 0 bases and J by 4 bases, and 9 bases separated the two germline ends.

This clone occurred once. The chain recombines TRBV4-1 with TRBJ1-2; D call uncertain. Germline lookup yields CDR1 MGHRA and CDR2 YSYEKL. V lost 0 bases, J lost 9 bases, and 14 bases lay in between. This CDR3 is built from 14 residues. The CDR3 bases are TGCGCCAGCAGCCAAGACCCCGGTTCGCGAAGCTACACCTTC. Protein sequence: CASSQDPGSRSYTF.

V is TRBV7-9 and J is TRBJ2-1; TRBD1 might be the D (5 bases). V lost 5 bases and J lost 8, with 10 bases in between. The CDR3 spans 12 residues. CDR1 and CDR2 (germline): SEHNR, FQNEAQ (reference sequence). The CDR3 sequence: CASSPTDHEQFF. In nucleotides, the CDR3 is TGTGCCAGCAGCCCGACAGATCATGAGCAGTTCTTC.

This clone was seen a few times. V gene TRBV19 combines with J gene TRBJ1-1; TRBD1 matches 11 bases. The length of the CDR3 is 14 residues. Germline V lookup: CDR1 LNHDA, CDR2 SQIVND (reference sequence). The ends lost 5 bases at V and 4 bases at J; junction bases unmatched: 3. CDR3 residues: CASSLGTGGTEAFF. The CDR3 DNA follows: TGTGCCAGTAGTTTGGGGACAGGGGGCACTGAAGCTTTCTTT. Full variable domain (missing parts from reference TRBV19 and TRBJ1-1): DGGITQSPKYLFRKEGQNVTLSCEQNLNHDAMYWYRQDPGQGLRLIYYSQIVNDFQKGDIAEGYSVSREKKESFPLTVTSAQKNPTAFYLCASSLGTGGTEAFFGQGTRLTVV.

In DNA, the CDR3 is TGTGCCAGCAGCGTACAGGGAAGGGATCAGCCCCAGCATTTT. It yields the protein CASSVQGRDQPQHF. This rearrangement joins TRBV7-3 to TRBJ1-5; the D gene is possibly TRBD1 (6 bases). V lost 5 bases and J 5 bases, leaving 13 bases between the germline ends. This CDR3 is 14 amino acids long. The V gene's germline CDR1 is SGHTA and CDR2 FQGTGA.

V gene TRBV7-2 combines with J gene TRBJ2-1; 11 nucleotides match TRBD2. The CDR3 runs to 16 residues. Germline V gives CDR1 SGHTA, CDR2 FQGNSA. V lost 8 bases to trimming and J lost 0 bases; unmatched junction nucleotides: 6. The CDR3 loop is CASRGLAGSSYNEQFF. The CDR3 coding sequence is TGTGCCAGCCGAGGACTAGCGGGCTCCTCCTACAATGAGCAGTTCTTC. Looking up the rest from reference TRBV7-2 and TRBJ2-1 gives the full variable domain: GAGVSQSPSNKVTEKGKDVELRCDPISGHTALYWYRQSLGQGLEFLIYFQGNSAPDKSGLPSDRFSAERTGGSVSTLTIQRTQQEDSAVYLCASRGLAGSSYNEQFFGPGTRLTVL.

This clone was seen once. The chain has TRBV7-3 and TRBJ1-1, with 8 bases identical to TRBD1. There are 15 residues in the CDR3. The trim removed 5 bases at V and 1 base at J, leaving 6 bases unmatched. CDR1 is SGHTA, CDR2 FQGTGA, per germline. The CDR3 DNA reads TGTGCCAGCAGCCGCCCGGACAGGGCGAACACTGAAGCTTTCTTT. Translation gives CASSRPDRANTEAFF. The whole variable domain, filled in from reference TRBV7-3 and TRBJ1-1, reads GAGVSQTPSNKVTEKGKYVELRCDPISGHTALYWYRQSLGQGPEFLIYFQGTGAADDSGLPNDRFFAVRPEGSVSTLKIQRTERGDSAVYLCASSRPDRANTEAFFGQGTRLTVV.